Following are 12 T cell receptor beta chains from one sample sequenced in a study of metastatic and nonmetastatic thyroid tumors. No patient had received any treatment before thyroid surgery. TCRdb reassembled clones from the PCR reads with MiXCR. Of 20,000 to 25,000 clones in the sample, roughly 20% are singletons; the top ten hold about 4.6%. Sequenced: adjacent normal tissue. These receptors all stem from a female donor with papillary thyroid cancer or a benign thyroid nodule (not recorded which). Some clones in this sample may be carry-over from other donors' samples.

At least ten counts were recorded for this clone. The chain joins TRBV28 to TRBJ2-3; 7 bases fit TRBD1. Trimming cost V 5 bases and J 0 bases; bases outside gene matches: 8. The CDR3 has 16 amino acids. CDR1 is MDHEN and CDR2 is SYDVKM in the germline V gene. CDR3 nucleotides: TGTGCCAGCAGTGAATACCGGGACAGCAGCACAGATACGCAGTATTTT. Its protein product is CASSEYRDSSTDTQYF.

This clone has a count of ten or more. This chain joins TRBV19 and TRBJ1-5, with 10 bases lining up with TRBD1. Unmatched junction bases numbered 5, after V lost 6 bases and J lost 6 bases. This CDR3 has 14 residues. Germline assignment: CDR1 LNHDA and CDR2 SQIVND (reference sequence). For the CDR3, the DNA is TGTGCCAGTAGCACGACAGGGGGCGGTCAGCCCCAGCATTTT. Translating gives CASSTTGGGQPQHF. The full variable domain, rest sourced from reference TRBV19 and TRBJ1-5, is DGGITQSPKYLFRKEGQNVTLSCEQNLNHDAMYWYRQDPGQGLRLIYYSQIVNDFQKGDIAEGYSVSREKKESFPLTVTSAQKNPTAFYLCASSTTGGGQPQHFGDGTRLSIL.

This clone was detected many times. Within the sample, other DNA sequences also encode this same CDR3. The chain is built from TRBV11-2 and TRBJ1-5; a weak D match, TRBD1 (6 bases). Per germline, CDR1 SGHAT and CDR2 FQNNGV. V lost 5 bases and J lost 7, with 18 bases in between. The CDR3 has 15 residues. Written as DNA, the CDR3 is TGTGCCAGCAGCCCGAAGGGGGGGACGGGGCAGCCCCAGCATTTT. As protein: CASSPKGGTGQPQHF.

To note about this clone: One junction end does not reproduce the germline sequence, and a read error may be involved. The chain employs TRBV11-2 and TRBJ2-2; D perhaps matches TRBD2 (5 bases). The germline V gene encodes CDR1 SGHAT and CDR2 FQNNGV. The CDR3 consists of 14 residues. The chain's CDR3 is CASTLIYSTGELLF. In DNA, the CDR3 is TGTGCCAGCACGCTCATCTACAGCACCGGGGAGCTGCTTTTT.

CDR3 DNA sequence: TGTGCCAGCAGTGTGGACTATTGCTCTAGCACAGATACGCAGTATTTT. It codes for CASSVDYCSSTDTQYF. The chain has TRBV2 and TRBJ2-3; perhaps TRBD2 as D (6 bases). Trimming removed 4 bases from V and 0 bases from J, with 14 bases in between. Germline V gene data show CDR1 as SNHLY and CDR2 as FYNNEI. This CDR3 spans 16 amino acids. Together with reference TRBV2 and TRBJ2-3, the CDR3 gives the full variable domain: EPEVTQTPSHQVTQMGQEVILRCVPISNHLYFYWYRQILGQKVEFLVSFYNNEISEKSEIFDDQFSVERPDGSNFTLKIRSTKLEDSAMYFCASSVDYCSSTDTQYFGPGTRLTVL.

This clone was detected many times. The chain is built from TRBV19 and TRBJ2-1, with 12 bases that match TRBD2. Trimming at V came to 6 bases and at J to 4 bases, leaving 7 bases not matched to a gene. This CDR3 contains 16 residues. Germline assignment: CDR1 LNHDA and CDR2 SQIVND (reference sequence). Here the CDR3 DNA reads TGTGCCAGTAGACTGGGGACTAGCGGGCTGTACAATGAGCAGTTCTTC. Its protein product is CASRLGTSGLYNEQFF.

This clone came up many times. The CDR3 sequence: CASSFRTGPYEQYF. The CDR3 nucleotides read TGTGCCAGCAGCTTCCGGACAGGGCCCTACGAGCAGTACTTC. The V call is TRBV13, the J call TRBJ2-7; the match to TRBD1 covers 8 bases. Per germline, CDR1 PRHDT and CDR2 FYEKMQ (reference sequence). J gave up 2 bases and V 3 bases, and 3 bases lay outside the gene matches. This CDR3 comprises 14 residues.

In regard to this clone: A clone one base away is much larger, so this may be a read error. V usage is TRBV7-3 and J usage is TRBJ2-5, with 12 bases that match TRBD2. The ends lost 6 bases at V and 5 bases at J; junction bases unmatched: 10. Germline-derived CDR1 and CDR2 are SGHTA and FQGTGA. This CDR3 contains 16 residues. The CDR3 here is CASRPRATSGRETQYF. CDR3 coding DNA: TGTGCCAGCAGACCCAGGGCAACTAGCGGGAGGGAGACCCAGTACTTC.

In this sample, this clone is medium-sized. The genes are TRBV6-2 or TRBV6-3 and TRBJ1-1, with D unresolved. This CDR3 has 12 residues. Trimming removed 0 bases at V and 7 bases at J, with 6 bases between. Germline V gives CDR1 MNHEY, CDR2 SVGEGT. This CDR3 reads CASSYSGGEAFF. The CDR3 DNA follows: TGTGCCAGCAGTTACTCGGGAGGTGAAGCTTTCTTT.

This clone has a count of ten or more. The J gene is TRBJ2-2, the V gene TRBV5-1; possibly TRBD1 or TRBD2 for D (5 bases each). This CDR3 has 17 residues. The germline gives CDR1 SGHRS, CDR2 YFSETQ. Trimming took 4 bases from V and 4 from J, leaving 20 bases between them. The CDR3 sequence: CASSPGTTTWRTGELFF. DNA for the CDR3: TGCGCCAGCAGCCCCGGGACGACAACTTGGCGCACCGGGGAGCTGTTTTTT. The whole variable domain, remainder taken from reference TRBV5-1 and TRBJ2-2, is KAGVTQTPRYLIKTRGQQVTLSCSPISGHRSVSWYQQTPGQGLQFLFEYFSETQRNKGNFPGRFSGRQFSNSRSEMNVSTLELGDSALYLCASSPGTTTWRTGELFFGEGSRLTVL.

This clone was observed many times. The V call is TRBV4-3, the J call TRBJ2-2; 9 bases align to TRBD2. CDR3 size: 16 residues. The J segment lost 5 bases and the V segment lost 7 bases, leaving 11 bases of the junction unmatched. Germline V gene data show CDR1 as LGHNA and CDR2 as YSLEER. This chain's CDR3 is CASKQRGGRGTGELFF. In DNA form, the CDR3 reads TGCGCCAGCAAACAGAGGGGCGGGAGGGGGACCGGGGAGCTGTTTTTT.

This clone appeared many times. The chain links TRBV7-8 to TRBJ2-2; D is ambiguous. V lost 3 bases and J lost 6, with 8 bases in between. Germline V gives CDR1 SGHVS, CDR2 FQNEAQ. CDR3 length: 13 amino acids. CDR3 DNA sequence: TGTGCCAGCAGCTTTCGGTTGGCCGGGGAGCTGTTTTTT. As protein: CASSFRLAGELFF.